A few counts support the clone carrying this T cell receptor (beta chain). What it recognizes is unknown. These data originate in a study of cytomegalovirus exposure and HLA in healthy donors. The germline V gene encodes CDR1 SQVTM and CDR2 ANQGSEA. V lost 5 bases and J lost 5, with 6 bases in between. The length of the CDR3 is 11 residues. PCR employed 60 Vbeta and 13 Jbeta primers. TCRdb's copy holds only in-frame clones and misses some; the assay was immunoSEQ multiplex PCR. The sample holds about 130,000 clones; approximately 17% are singletons and the top ten take approximately 2.9%. Study observations and caveats: The classifier, whose performance was assessed in both the original and validation cohorts, reportedly diagnosed cytomegalovirus status with high specificity and sensitivity.

This clonotype was sampled from a female donor in good health and CMV-seropositive. The sequencing sample was made of PBMCs. The chain is built from TRBV29-1 and TRBJ1-4, with D tentatively TRBD1 (5 bases). CDR3 sequence reads: CSVKGNEKLFF. The CDR3 DNA is TGCAGCGTTAAGGGGAATGAAAAACTGTTTTTT. The whole variable domain, filled in from reference TRBV29-1 and TRBJ1-4, reads SAVISQKPSRDICQRGTSLTIQCQVDSQVTMMFWYRQQPGQSLTLIATANQGSEATYESGFVIDKFPISRPNLTFSTLTVSNMSPEDSSIYLCSVKGNEKLFFGSGTQLSVL.